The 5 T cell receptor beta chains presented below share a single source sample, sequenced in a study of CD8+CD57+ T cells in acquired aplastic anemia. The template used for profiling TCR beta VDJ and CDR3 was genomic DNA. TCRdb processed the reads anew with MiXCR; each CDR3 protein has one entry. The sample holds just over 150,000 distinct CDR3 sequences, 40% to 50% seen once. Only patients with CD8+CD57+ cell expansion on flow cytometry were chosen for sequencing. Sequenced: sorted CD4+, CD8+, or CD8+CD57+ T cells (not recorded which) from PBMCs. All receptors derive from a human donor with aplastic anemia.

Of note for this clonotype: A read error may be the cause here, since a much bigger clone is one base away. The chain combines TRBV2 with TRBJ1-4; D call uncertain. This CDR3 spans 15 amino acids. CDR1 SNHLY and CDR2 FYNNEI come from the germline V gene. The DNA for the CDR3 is TGTGCCAGCGGTGAATGGCCCGCGGCGGACGAAAAACTGTTTTTT. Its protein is CASGEWPAADEKLFF.

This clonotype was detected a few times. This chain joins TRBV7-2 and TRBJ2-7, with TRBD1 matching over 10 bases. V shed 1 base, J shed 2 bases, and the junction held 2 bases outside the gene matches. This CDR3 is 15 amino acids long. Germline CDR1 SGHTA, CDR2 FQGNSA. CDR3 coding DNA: TGTGCCAGCAGCTTAGGAGGGACAGGGGCCTACGAGCAGTACTTC. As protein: CASSLGGTGAYEQYF.

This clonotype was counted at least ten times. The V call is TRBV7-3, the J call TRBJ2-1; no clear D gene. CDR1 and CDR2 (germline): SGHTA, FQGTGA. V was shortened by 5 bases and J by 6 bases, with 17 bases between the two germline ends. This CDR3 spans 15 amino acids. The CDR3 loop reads CASSQQATLFNEQFF. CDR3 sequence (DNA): TGTGCCAGCAGCCAGCAGGCCACTCTCTTCAATGAGCAGTTCTTC.

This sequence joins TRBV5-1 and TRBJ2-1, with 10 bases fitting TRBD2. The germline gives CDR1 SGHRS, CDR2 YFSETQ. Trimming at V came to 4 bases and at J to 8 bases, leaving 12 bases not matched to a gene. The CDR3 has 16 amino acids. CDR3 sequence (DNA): TGCGCCAGCAGCCCCGGGTCTAGCGGGAGTAGATATGAGCAGTTCTTC. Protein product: CASSPGSSGSRYEQFF.

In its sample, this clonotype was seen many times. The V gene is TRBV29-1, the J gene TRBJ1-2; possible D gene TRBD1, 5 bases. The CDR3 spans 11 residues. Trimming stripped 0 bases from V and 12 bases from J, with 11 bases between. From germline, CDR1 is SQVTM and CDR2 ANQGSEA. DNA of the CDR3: TGCAGCGTTGAAGATATGTGGGGGAACACCTTC. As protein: CSVEDMWGNTF.